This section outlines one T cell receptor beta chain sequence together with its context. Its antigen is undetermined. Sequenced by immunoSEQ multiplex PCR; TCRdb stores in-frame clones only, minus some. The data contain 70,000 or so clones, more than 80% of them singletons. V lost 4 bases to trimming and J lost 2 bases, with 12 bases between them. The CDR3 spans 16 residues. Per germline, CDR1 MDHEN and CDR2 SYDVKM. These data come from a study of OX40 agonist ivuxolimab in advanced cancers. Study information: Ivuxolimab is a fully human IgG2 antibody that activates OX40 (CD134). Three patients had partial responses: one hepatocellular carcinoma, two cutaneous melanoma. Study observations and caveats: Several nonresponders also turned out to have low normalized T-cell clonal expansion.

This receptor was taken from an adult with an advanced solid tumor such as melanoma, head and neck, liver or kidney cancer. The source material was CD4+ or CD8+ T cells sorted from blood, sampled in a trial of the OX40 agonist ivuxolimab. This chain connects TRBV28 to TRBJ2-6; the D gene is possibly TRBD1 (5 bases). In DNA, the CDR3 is TGTGCCAGCAGTTCATCAGGGATTACTGGGGCCAACGTCCTGACTTTC. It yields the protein CASSSSGITGANVLTF.